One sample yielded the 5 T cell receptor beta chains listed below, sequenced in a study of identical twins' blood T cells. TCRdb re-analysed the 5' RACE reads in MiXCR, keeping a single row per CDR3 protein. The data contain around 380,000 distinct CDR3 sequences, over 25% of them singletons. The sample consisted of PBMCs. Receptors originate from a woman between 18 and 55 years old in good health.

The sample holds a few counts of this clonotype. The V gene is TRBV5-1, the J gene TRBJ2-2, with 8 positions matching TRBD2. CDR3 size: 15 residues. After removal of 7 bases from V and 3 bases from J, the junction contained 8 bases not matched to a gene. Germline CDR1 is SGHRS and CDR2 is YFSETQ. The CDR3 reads CASHTLAGDTGELFF. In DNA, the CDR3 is TGCGCCAGCCACACTCTAGCGGGCGACACCGGGGAGCTGTTTTTT.

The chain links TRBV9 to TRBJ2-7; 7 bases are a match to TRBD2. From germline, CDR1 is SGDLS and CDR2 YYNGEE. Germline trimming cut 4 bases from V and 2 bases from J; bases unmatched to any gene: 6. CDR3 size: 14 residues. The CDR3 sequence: CASSTQAGTYEQYF. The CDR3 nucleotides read TGTGCCAGCAGCACCCAAGCGGGAACCTACGAGCAGTACTTC.

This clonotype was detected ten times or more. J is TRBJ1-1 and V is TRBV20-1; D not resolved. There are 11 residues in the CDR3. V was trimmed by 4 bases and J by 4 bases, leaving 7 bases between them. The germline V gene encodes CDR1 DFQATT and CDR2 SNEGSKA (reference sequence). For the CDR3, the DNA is TGCAGTGCTACGTACGGCACTGAAGCTTTCTTT. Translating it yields CSATYGTEAFF.

CDR3 sequence reads: CASSLDRAYNSPLHF. The CDR3 DNA is TGTGCCAGCAGCTTAGACAGAGCCTATAATTCACCCCTCCACTTT. V gene TRBV7-2 combines with J gene TRBJ1-6; no definite D call. Germline CDR1 is SGHTA and CDR2 is FQGNSA. The V and J ends lost 1 base and 2 bases respectively, with 6 bases between them. The CDR3 runs 15 residues.

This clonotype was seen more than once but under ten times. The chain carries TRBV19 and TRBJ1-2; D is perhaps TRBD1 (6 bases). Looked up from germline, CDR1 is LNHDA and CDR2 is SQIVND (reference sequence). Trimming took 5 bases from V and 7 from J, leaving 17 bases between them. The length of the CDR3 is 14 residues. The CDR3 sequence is CASSRQVEARGYTF. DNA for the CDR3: TGTGCCAGTAGTCGACAGGTTGAGGCACGTGGCTACACCTTC.